Listed below are T cell receptor beta chains from one sample, sequenced in a study of blood T cell repertoires in COVID-19. Here immunoSEQ multiplex PCR was the method, and the copy in TCRdb shows in-frame clones only, minus some. The table shows roughly 87,000 clones, with approximately 84% occurring only once. The source material was peripheral blood. Receptors originate from a woman in her sixties or seventies with acute or convalescent COVID-19. The CDR3 runs from the conserved cysteine through the conserved F or W. A D gene is named only where the DNA matches it firmly. For some rows the clone size is stated as once, few or many, or as a class when expanded; others skip it.

-,-,TRBJ1-1,TRBV6-5,CASSRDRRNTEAFF,TGTGCCAGCAGTCGCGACAGGAGGAACACTGAAGCTTTCTTT
few,TRBD1,TRBJ2-3,TRBV11-2,CASLPQGAPTDTQYF,TGTGCCAGCCTACCTCAGGGGGCCCCTACAGATACGCAGTATTTT
-,-,TRBJ2-5,TRBV10-3,CAISEPRQGSGETQYF,TGTGCCATCAGTGAGCCCCGGCAGGGGAGTGGAGAGACCCAGTACTTC
-,TRBD1,TRBJ1-2,TRBV19,CASSTRTGPNYGYTF,TGTGCCAGTAGTACCCGGACAGGGCCCAACTATGGCTACACCTTC
-,TRBD1,TRBJ2-4,TRBV5-5,CASSNIQGGKNIQYF,TGTGCCAGCAGCAATATACAGGGGGGCAAAAACATTCAGTACTTC
-,-,TRBJ1-2,TRBV21-1,CASNQGGDFYGYTF,TGTGCCAGCAACCAAGGGGGGGACTTCTATGGCTACACCTTC
-,-,TRBJ2-4,TRBV28,CASSPGWGGKNIQYF,TGTGCCAGCAGTCCGGGCTGGGGAGGCAAAAACATTCAGTACTTC
-,TRBD1,TRBJ2-7,TRBV3-1/TRBV3-2,CASSPGQGANKDKNYEQYF,TGTGCCAGCAGCCCGGGACAGGGGGCAAACAAGGATAAAAACTACGAGCAGTACTTC
-,-,TRBJ1-1,TRBV3-1/TRBV3-2,CASSQDVSGVGTEAFF,TGTGCCAGCAGCCAAGATGTCTCCGGGGTTGGCACTGAAGCTTTCTTT
few,-,TRBJ1-1,TRBV5-6,CASRLGGYGTEAFF,TGTGCCAGCAGACTCGGGGGGTATGGGACTGAAGCTTTCTTT
-,TRBD1,TRBJ1-5,TRBV7-2,CASSLGGQGGQPQHF,TGTGCCAGCAGCTTAGGGGGACAGGGGGGGCAGCCCCAGCATTTT
-,-,TRBJ1-5,TRBV3-1/TRBV3-2,CASSQEWQGCNQPQHF,TGTGCCAGCAGCCAAGAGTGGCAGGGCTGCAATCAGCCCCAGCATTTT
-,-,TRBJ1-1,TRBV7-9,CASSPDRGRAEAFF,TGTGCCAGCAGCCCGGACCGGGGGAGGGCTGAAGCTTTCTTT
few,TRBD1,TRBJ1-1,TRBV14,CASSQTGWTEAFF,TGTGCCAGCAGCCAGACAGGGTGGACTGAAGCTTTCTTT
once,TRBD1,TRBJ1-6,TRBV2,CASSSQGASSSPLHF,TGTGCCAGCAGTAGCCAGGGGGCGTCTAGTTCACCCCTCCACTTT
-,TRBD1,TRBJ1-2,TRBV7-9,CASILTGGHYGYTF,TGTGCCAGCATCCTGACAGGGGGTCATTATGGCTACACCTTC
once,-,TRBJ1-5,TRBV5-6,CASSNAAGGNQPQHF,TGTGCCAGCAGTAATGCTGCGGGGGGCAATCAGCCCCAGCATTTT
-,-,TRBJ2-7,TRBV10-3,CAISDSGTYEQYF,TGTGCCATCAGTGATTCTGGGACATACGAGCAGTACTTC
-,TRBD1,TRBJ1-1,TRBV5-1,CASSPDRGGPEAFF,TGCGCCAGCAGCCCCGACAGGGGTGGGCCTGAAGCTTTCTTT
-,-,TRBJ1-2,TRBV25-1,CASSGGPNGGYTF,TGTGCCAGCAGTGGCGGGCCCAATGGTGGCTACACCTTC
few,-,TRBJ1-1,TRBV12-3/TRBV12-4,CASSRPDRIKAFF,TGTGCCAGCAGTCGACCGGACAGAATCAAGGCTTTCTTT
once,-,TRBJ1-1,TRBV6-2/TRBV6-3,CASSYTRGAPMNTEAFF,TGTGCCAGCAGTTACACCCGCGGGGCGCCGATGAACACTGAAGCTTTCTTT
-,-,TRBJ2-1,TRBV5-1,CASSYDRLAENEQFF,TGCGCCAGCAGCTACGACAGACTTGCTGAAAATGAGCAGTTCTTC